Included here is one T cell receptor (beta chain) sequence, with context. Its antigen is as yet unknown. This entry comes from a study of T cell responses to AZD1222 COVID-19 vaccine. The CDR3 length is 16 residues. The V gene's germline CDR1 is SGHTA and CDR2 FQGNSA. V was clipped by 3 bases and J by 0 bases, with 11 bases between them. The study, taken as a whole, reports: Mostly white British, mostly female donors; authors suggested clonal diversity may be underestimated. Repertoire sampling happened only post peak T cell response.

Sequencing was performed with immunoSEQ multiplex PCR; in TCRdb, only in-frame clones are kept and a portion is missing. The table lists 140,000 to 150,000 clones, 80% to 90% of them singletons. The V gene is TRBV7-2, the J gene TRBJ1-4; D perhaps matches TRBD1 (6 bases). The sample was peripheral blood, taken on day 0 of AZD1222 vaccination. This clonotype was sampled from an adult in good health. In DNA, the CDR3 is TGTGCCAGCAGCTTCCAGGGGACTACAACTAATGAAAAACTGTTTTTT. Translation: CASSFQGTTTNEKLFF.